The sequence of this TCR beta chain was determined in a study of cytomegalovirus exposure and HLA in healthy donors. Findings and limits, study-wide: In vitro work confirmed that a few CMV-associated chains recognize CMV antigens. A later analysis revealed that TCR association rates differed between HLA loci, peaking at DRB1 and bottoming out at HLA-C. Being productive about 87% or about 30% of the time was typical of most TCR beta V segments in an earlier analysis.

Germline lookup yields CDR1 MNHNS and CDR2 SASEGT. J was trimmed by 8 bases and V by 10 bases; bases with no gene match: 13. CDR3 length: 13 residues. This clone was picked up a small number of times. Antigen: not known. The PCR used 60 Vbeta and 13 Jbeta primers. Generated by immunoSEQ multiplex PCR, the TCRdb table keeps only in-frame clones and is missing some. The sample consists of some 200,000 clones, under 80% of them appearing once. The donors (healthy individuals) were bone marrow donors. The chain carries TRBV6-1 and TRBJ2-7; 8 positions match TRBD1. The clonotype comes from a man aged 40-49 years in good health and CMV-seronegative. Sequencing input: PBMCs. The CDR3 spells CATVTGARYQQYF. In DNA, the CDR3 is TGTGCCACCGTGACAGGGGCCCGCTATCAGCAGTACTTC.